Below, 16 T cell receptor beta chains from the same sample are listed, as sequenced in a study of CD8 T cells in Susac syndrome. The authors reverse transcribed roughly 0.5 to 1 ug RNA with random hexamers. TCRdb itself ran the immunoSEQ multiplex PCR reads through MiXCR, one entry per CDR3 protein. The table records roughly 150,000 distinct CDR3 sequences, approximately 94% of them present only once. Sequencing was performed on CD4+ T cells from PBMCs. The receptors stem from a human donor with Susac syndrome.

J is TRBJ2-5 and V is TRBV4-2, with D hard to call. V lost 0 bases and J 5 bases, leaving 4 bases between the germline ends. Looked up from germline, CDR1 is LGHNA and CDR2 is YNFKEQ. This CDR3 region has 12 residues. The CDR3 coding sequence is TGTGCCAGCAGCCAAGAAACGGAGACCCAGTACTTC. Residues: CASSQETETQYF.

The chain employs TRBV20-1 and TRBJ2-5; 7 nucleotides match TRBD1. The CDR3 sequence is 15 residues long. The germline gives CDR1 DFQATT, CDR2 SNEGSKA (reference sequence). With V trimmed by 6 bases and J by 3 bases, 13 bases remained unmatched. In DNA, the CDR3 is TGCAGTGCACAGAACCCCGGGACAGAAGAAGAGACCCAGTACTTC. It is translated as CSAQNPGTEEETQYF.

The rearrangement uses TRBV7-9 and TRBJ2-1; 12 positions agree with TRBD2. Trimming took 8 bases from V and 7 from J; bases not matched to a gene: 3. The CDR3 covers 13 residues. Germline-derived CDR1 and CDR2 are SEHNR and FQNEAQ (reference sequence). This CDR3 is CASGLAGGNEQFF. The CDR3 DNA is TGTGCCAGCGGCCTAGCGGGGGGGAATGAGCAGTTCTTC.

The chain is built from TRBV7-9 and TRBJ2-5; TRBD2 might be the D (6 bases). Germline assignment: CDR1 SEHNR and CDR2 FQNEAQ (reference sequence). This CDR3 has 14 amino acids. V was clipped by 5 bases and J by 0 bases, with 10 bases between them. The CDR3 nucleotides are TGTGCCAGCAGCAAATTAGCGGACCAAGAGACCCAGTACTTC. It codes for CASSKLADQETQYF. Filled out from reference TRBV7-9 and TRBJ2-5, the complete variable domain reads DTGVSQNPRHKITKRGQNVTFRCDPISEHNRLYWYRQTLGQGPEFLTYFQNEAQLEKSRLLSDRFSAERPKGSFSTLEIQRTEQGDSAMYLCASSKLADQETQYFGPGTRLLVL.

The CDR3 bases are TGTGCCAGCAGCCCCCGGCTAGCGGGAGCGGGCGGGGAGCTGTTTTTT. Its protein product is CASSPRLAGAGGELFF. The rearrangement links TRBV3-1 to TRBJ2-2; the match to TRBD2 covers 10 bases. The CDR3 has 16 amino acids. The J segment lost 7 bases and the V segment lost 4 bases, leaving 9 bases of the junction unmatched. CDR1 is LGHDT and CDR2 is YNNKEL in the germline V gene (reference sequence).

V and J are TRBV11-1 and TRBJ2-7, with D hard to call. From germline, CDR1 is SGHAT and CDR2 FQDESV (reference sequence). The germline V and J ends were trimmed by 4 bases and 4 bases, with 11 bases remaining between them. The CDR3 sequence is 13 residues long. This CDR3 reads CASSSRASYEQYF. As DNA, the CDR3 is TGTGCCAGCAGCTCAAGGGCGTCGTACGAGCAGTACTTC.

The chain couples TRBV20-1 to TRBJ2-7, with no clear D. The ends were cut back, 2 bases at V and 2 bases at J, with 10 bases in the middle. The CDR3 length is 13 residues. CDR1 and CDR2 from the germline V gene are DFQATT and SNEGSKA (reference sequence). Here the CDR3 DNA reads TGCAGTGCTAGACCCCTAGAAGCCTACGAGCAGTACTTC. Its protein product is CSARPLEAYEQYF.

The chain combines TRBV15 with TRBJ2-5; D could derive from TRBD1 or TRBD2 (6 bases each). CDR1 and CDR2 from the germline V gene are LNHNV and YYDKDF (reference sequence). The CDR3 is made up of 13 amino acids. V lost 1 base and J lost 7, with 10 bases in between. CDR3 DNA sequence: TGTGCCACCAGCAGAGCGGGGGCCGGGACCCAGTACTTC. Residues: CATSRAGAGTQYF.

V gene TRBV29-1 combines with J gene TRBJ2-3; unclear D gene. This CDR3 has 15 residues. Trimming pared 0 bases from V and 2 bases from J, leaving 12 bases between. Per the germline V gene, CDR1 is SQVTM and CDR2 is ANQGSEA. The CDR3 sequence: CSVEDWSGTTDTQYF. CDR3 sequence (DNA): TGCAGCGTTGAAGATTGGTCCGGAACCACAGATACGCAGTATTTT.

V and J are TRBV20-1 and TRBJ2-5; D tentatively reads TRBD1 or TRBD2 (5 bases each). The V gene lost 6 bases and the J gene lost 5 bases, with 19 bases spanning the gap. The CDR3 consists of 14 residues. The germline gives CDR1 DFQATT, CDR2 SNEGSKA (reference sequence). The CDR3 protein is CSATGTLRWETQYF. CDR3 in DNA: TGCAGTGCGACCGGGACCTTAAGATGGGAGACCCAGTACTTC.

V is TRBV27 and J is TRBJ1-1; unclear D gene. V lost 3 bases to trimming and J lost 4 bases, with 9 bases between them. The CDR3 consists of 13 residues. Germline values: CDR1 MNHEY, CDR2 SMNVEV (reference sequence). Here the CDR3 reads CASSLGFGTEAFF. CDR3 coding DNA: TGTGCCAGCAGTTTGGGTTTTGGCACTGAAGCTTTCTTT.

CDR3 coding DNA: TGTGCCAGCTCACCCACGCGCCAGCGGGGTACCTCCTACAATGAGCAGTTCTTC. Its translation is CASSPTRQRGTSYNEQFF. The J gene is TRBJ2-1, the V gene TRBV18, with 7 bases identical to TRBD2. The germline CDR1 and CDR2 sequences are KGHSH and LQKENI. The CDR3 is 18 residues long. Trimming cost V 3 bases and J 0 bases; bases outside gene matches: 11.

This chain joins TRBV6-5 and TRBJ1-1, with unresolved D. In germline, CDR1 is MNHEY, CDR2 SVGAGI. Trimming took off 6 bases at V and 6 bases at J, with 8 bases between the two ends. This CDR3 is 11 amino acids long. CDR3 in amino acids: CASSSPAEAFF. CDR3 in DNA: TGTGCCAGCAGCTCTCCGGCTGAAGCTTTCTTT.

About this clonotype: The junction departs from the called germline gene at one end, perhaps through a read error. The gene calls are TRBV5-4 and TRBJ2-1, with a tentative D call TRBD2 (6 bases). The CDR3 covers 15 residues. Germline CDR1 and CDR2: SGHNT and YYREEE (reference sequence). CDR3 sequence: CASSLGGGATDEQFF. CDR3 bases: TGTGCCAGCAGTTTGGGAGGTGGGGCCACAGATGAGCAGTTCTTC.

The chain combines TRBV3-1 with TRBJ2-6; D unclear. The CDR3 consists of 13 residues. V was shortened by 2 bases and J by 6 bases, with 5 bases between the two germline ends. CDR1 is LGHDT and CDR2 is YNNKEL in the germline V gene (reference sequence). CDR3 coding DNA: TGTGCCAGCAGCCAACTAACGGCCAACGTCCTGACTTTC. It encodes CASSQLTANVLTF.

The CDR3 sequence is CASSSDFGRNGYTF. The CDR3 region has the DNA TGTGCCAGCAGTTCCGACTTCGGCCGAAACGGCTACACCTTC. V is TRBV28 and J is TRBJ1-2, with unresolved D. V was cut by 4 bases and J by 8 bases, with 17 bases left in between. Per the germline V gene, CDR1 is MDHEN and CDR2 is SYDVKM. The CDR3 is 14 amino acids.